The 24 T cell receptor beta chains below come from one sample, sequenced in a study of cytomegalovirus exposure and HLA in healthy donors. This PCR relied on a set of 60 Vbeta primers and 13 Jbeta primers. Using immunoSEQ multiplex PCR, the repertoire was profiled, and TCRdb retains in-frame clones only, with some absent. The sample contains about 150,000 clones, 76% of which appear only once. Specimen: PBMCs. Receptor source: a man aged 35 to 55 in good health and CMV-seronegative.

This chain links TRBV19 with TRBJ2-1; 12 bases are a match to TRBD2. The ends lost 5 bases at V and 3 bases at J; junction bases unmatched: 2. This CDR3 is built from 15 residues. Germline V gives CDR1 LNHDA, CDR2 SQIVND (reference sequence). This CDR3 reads CASSPTSGGYNEQFF. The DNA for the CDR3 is TGTGCCAGTAGTCCGACTAGCGGGGGCTACAATGAGCAGTTCTTC.

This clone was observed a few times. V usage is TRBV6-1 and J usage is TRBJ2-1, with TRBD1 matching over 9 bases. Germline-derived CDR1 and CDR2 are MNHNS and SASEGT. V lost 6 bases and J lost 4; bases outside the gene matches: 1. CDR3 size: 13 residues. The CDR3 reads CASRGQGYNEQFF. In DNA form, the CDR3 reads TGTGCCAGCAGGGGACAGGGTTACAATGAGCAGTTCTTC.

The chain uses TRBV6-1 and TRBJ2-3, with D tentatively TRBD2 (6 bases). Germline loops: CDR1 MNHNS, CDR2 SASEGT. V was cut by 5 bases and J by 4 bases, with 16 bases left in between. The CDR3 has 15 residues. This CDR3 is CASSKINTGADTQYF. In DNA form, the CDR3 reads TGTGCCAGCAGTAAGATTAATACGGGAGCAGATACGCAGTATTTT.

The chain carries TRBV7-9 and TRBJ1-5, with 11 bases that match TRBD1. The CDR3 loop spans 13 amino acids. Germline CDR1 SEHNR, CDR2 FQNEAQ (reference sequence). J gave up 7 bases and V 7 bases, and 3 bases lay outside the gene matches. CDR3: CASTGTGGQPQHF. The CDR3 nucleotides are TGTGCCAGCACCGGGACAGGGGGACAGCCCCAGCATTTT.

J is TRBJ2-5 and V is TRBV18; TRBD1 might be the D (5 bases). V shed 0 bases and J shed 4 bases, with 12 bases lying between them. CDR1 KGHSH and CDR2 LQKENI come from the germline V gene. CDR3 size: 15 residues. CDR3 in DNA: TGTGCCAGCTCACCACCAATACCTAGGGGAGAGACCCAGTACTTC. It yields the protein CASSPPIPRGETQYF.

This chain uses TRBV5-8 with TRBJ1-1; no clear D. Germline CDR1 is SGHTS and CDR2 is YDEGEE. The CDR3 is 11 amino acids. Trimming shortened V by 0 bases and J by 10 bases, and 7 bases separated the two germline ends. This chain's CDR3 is CASSLVQLAFF. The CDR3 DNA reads TGTGCCAGCAGCTTGGTACAGCTAGCTTTCTTT.

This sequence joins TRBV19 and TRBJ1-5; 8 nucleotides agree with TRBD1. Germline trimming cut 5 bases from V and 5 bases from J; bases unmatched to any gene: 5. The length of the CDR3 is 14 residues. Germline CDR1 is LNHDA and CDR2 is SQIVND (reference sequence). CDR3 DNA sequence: TGTGCCAGTAGTTGGGGGACAGGTTATCAGCCCCAGCATTTT. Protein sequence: CASSWGTGYQPQHF.

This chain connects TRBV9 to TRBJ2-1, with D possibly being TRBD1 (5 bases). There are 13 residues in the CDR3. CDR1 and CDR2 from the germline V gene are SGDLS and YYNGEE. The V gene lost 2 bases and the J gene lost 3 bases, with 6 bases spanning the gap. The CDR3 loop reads CASSVDSYNEQFF. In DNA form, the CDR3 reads TGTGCCAGCAGCGTCGACAGCTACAATGAGCAGTTCTTC.

Written as DNA, the CDR3 is TGTGCCAGCCCGGGACAGGGCTCAGATACGCAGTATTTT. Translating it yields CASPGQGSDTQYF. The chain uses TRBV6-1 and TRBJ2-3; 9 nucleotides line up with TRBD1. The CDR3 is 13 amino acids. Germline loops: CDR1 MNHNS, CDR2 SASEGT. Losses at the gene ends were 8 bases for V and 4 bases for J; bases not matched to a gene: 4.

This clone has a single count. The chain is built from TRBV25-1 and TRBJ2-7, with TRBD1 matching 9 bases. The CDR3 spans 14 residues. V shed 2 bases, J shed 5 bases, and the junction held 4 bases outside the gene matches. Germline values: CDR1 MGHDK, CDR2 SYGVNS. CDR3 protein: CASSEKTGGNEQYF. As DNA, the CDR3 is TGTGCCAGCAGTGAAAAGACAGGGGGTAACGAGCAGTACTTC.

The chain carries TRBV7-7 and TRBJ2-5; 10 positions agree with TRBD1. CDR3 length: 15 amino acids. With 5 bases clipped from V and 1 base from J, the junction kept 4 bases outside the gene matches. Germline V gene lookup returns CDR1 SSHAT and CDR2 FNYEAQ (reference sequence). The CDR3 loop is CASSRTGGFQETQYF. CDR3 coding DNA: TGTGCCAGCAGCCGGACAGGGGGTTTCCAAGAGACCCAGTACTTC. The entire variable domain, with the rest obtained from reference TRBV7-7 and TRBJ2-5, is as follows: GAGVSQSPRYKVTKRGQDVTLRCDPISSHATLYWYQQALGQGPEFLTYFNYEAQPDKSGLPSDRFSAERPEGSISTLTIQRTEQRDSAMYRCASSRTGGFQETQYFGPGTRLLVL.

CDR3 nucleotide sequence: TGCAGCGTTGTAGGACAGATCTACGAGCAGTACTTC. Protein: CSVVGQIYEQYF. The chain links TRBV29-1 to TRBJ2-7, with D maybe TRBD1 (6 bases). The CDR3 length is 12 residues. Trimming shortened V by 4 bases and J by 3 bases, and 10 bases separated the two germline ends. Per germline, CDR1 SQVTM and CDR2 ANQGSEA.

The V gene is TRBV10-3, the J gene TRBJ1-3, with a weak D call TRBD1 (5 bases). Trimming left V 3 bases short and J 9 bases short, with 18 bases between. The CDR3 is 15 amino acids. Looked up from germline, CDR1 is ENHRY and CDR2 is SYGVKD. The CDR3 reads CAISDPSREGRTIYF. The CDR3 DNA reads TGTGCCATCAGTGATCCTAGCCGGGAGGGGCGCACCATATATTTT.

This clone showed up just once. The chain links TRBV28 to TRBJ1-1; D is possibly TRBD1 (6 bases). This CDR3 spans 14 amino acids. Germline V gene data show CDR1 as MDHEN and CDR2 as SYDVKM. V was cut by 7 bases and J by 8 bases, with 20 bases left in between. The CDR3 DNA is TGTGCCAGCAACACAGGGACCGGGGGGTGGGAAGCTTTCTTT. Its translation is CASNTGTGGWEAFF.

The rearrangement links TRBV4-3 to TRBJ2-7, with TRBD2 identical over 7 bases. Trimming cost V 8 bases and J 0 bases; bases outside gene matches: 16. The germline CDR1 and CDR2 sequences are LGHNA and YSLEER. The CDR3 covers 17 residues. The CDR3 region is CASGYHRGEGYSYEQYF. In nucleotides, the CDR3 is TGCGCCAGCGGCTATCACCGGGGGGAGGGTTACTCCTACGAGCAGTACTTC.

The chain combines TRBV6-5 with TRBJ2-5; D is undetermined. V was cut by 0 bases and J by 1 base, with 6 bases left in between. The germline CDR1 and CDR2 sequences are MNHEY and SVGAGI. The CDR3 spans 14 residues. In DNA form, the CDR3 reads TGTGCCAGCAGTTACTCGGCCAGCCAAGAGACCCAGTACTTC. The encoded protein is CASSYSASQETQYF.

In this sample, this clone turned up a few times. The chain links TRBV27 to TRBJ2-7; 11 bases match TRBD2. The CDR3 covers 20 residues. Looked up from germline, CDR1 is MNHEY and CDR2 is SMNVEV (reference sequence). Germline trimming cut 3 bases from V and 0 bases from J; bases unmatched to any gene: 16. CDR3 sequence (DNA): TGTGCCAGCAGTTTCTCCTCCCTGGGACTAGCGGCCGGTAGCTCCTACGAGCAGTACTTC. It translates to CASSFSSLGLAAGSSYEQYF.

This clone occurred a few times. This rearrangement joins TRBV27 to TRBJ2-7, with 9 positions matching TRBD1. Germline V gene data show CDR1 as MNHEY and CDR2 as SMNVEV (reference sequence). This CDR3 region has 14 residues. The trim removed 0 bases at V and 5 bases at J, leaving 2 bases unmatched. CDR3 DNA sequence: TGTGCCAGCAGTTTATCGGACAGGGGCCACGAGCAGTACTTC. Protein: CASSLSDRGHEQYF.

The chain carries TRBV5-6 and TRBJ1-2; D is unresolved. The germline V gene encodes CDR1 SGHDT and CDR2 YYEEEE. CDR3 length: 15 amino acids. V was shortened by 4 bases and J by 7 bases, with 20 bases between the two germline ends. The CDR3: CASSREGSFSAGYTF. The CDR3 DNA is TGTGCCAGCAGCCGGGAAGGGTCCTTCTCGGCTGGCTACACCTTC. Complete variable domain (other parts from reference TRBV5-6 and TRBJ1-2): DAGVTQSPTHLIKTRGQQVTLRCSPKSGHDTVSWYQQALGQGPQFIFQYYEEEERQRGNFPDRFSGHQFPNYSSELNVNALLLGDSALYLCASSREGSFSAGYTFGSGTRLTVV.

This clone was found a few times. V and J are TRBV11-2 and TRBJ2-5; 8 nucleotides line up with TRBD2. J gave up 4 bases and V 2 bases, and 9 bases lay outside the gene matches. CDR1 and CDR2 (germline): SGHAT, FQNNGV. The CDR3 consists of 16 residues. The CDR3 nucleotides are TGTGCCAGCAGCTTAAACGGGGGGGGAGTTGGAGAGACCCAGTACTTC. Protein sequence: CASSLNGGGVGETQYF.

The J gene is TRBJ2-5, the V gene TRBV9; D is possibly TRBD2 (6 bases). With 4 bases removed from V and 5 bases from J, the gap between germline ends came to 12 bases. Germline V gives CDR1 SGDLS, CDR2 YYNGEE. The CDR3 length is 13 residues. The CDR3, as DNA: TGTGCCAGCAGCCAAAGCGGGTTGGAGACCCAGTACTTC. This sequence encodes CASSQSGLETQYF.

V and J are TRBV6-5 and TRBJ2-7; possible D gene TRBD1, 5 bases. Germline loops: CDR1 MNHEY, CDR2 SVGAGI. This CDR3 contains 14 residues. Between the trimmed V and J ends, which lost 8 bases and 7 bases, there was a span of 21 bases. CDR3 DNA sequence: TGTGCCAGCGGGTTGGGGCAGGGCAAATTGGAGCAGTACTTC. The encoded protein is CASGLGQGKLEQYF.

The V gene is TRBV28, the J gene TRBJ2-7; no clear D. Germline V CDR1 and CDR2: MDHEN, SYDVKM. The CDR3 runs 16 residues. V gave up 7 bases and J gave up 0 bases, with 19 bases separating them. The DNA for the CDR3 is TGTGCCAGCAAAACTCCGGAGTCAAAAAGCTCCTACGAGCAGTACTTC. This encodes CASKTPESKSSYEQYF.

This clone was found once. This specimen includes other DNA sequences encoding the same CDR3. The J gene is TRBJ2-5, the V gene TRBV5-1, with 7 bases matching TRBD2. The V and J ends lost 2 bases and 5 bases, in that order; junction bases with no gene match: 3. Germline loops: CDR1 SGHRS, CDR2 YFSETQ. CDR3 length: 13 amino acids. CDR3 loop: CASSFAGEETQYF. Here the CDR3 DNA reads TGCGCCAGCAGCTTCGCGGGAGAGGAGACCCAGTACTTC. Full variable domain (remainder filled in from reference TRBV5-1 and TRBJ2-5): KAGVTQTPRYLIKTRGQQVTLSCSPISGHRSVSWYQQTPGQGLQFLFEYFSETQRNKGNFPGRFSGRQFSNSRSEMNVSTLELGDSALYLCASSFAGEETQYFGPGTRLLVL.